What follows describes a single TCR beta chain. The germline CDR1 and CDR2 sequences are ENHRY and SYGVKD. V lost 8 bases and J lost 2, with 13 bases in between. CDR3 length: 15 residues. The protocol was immunoSEQ multiplex PCR, while the TCRdb copy is restricted to in-frame clones and leaves out a portion. The table lists more than 300,000 clones, more than 70% of them singletons, with more than 0.95% in the top ten. The data derive from a study of blood T cell repertoires in COVID-19. Participants were aged about 18 to 90 years from around 26 US areas. This clonotype was obtained from a woman under 30 who had recovered from COVID-19. Input material: PBMCs or T cells enriched from blood (not recorded which). The J gene is TRBJ2-6, the V gene TRBV10-3, with a possible D match to TRBD1 (5 bases). CDR3 nucleotides: TGTGCCATCGGGGCATCTGGGACTGGGGCCAACGTCCTGACTTTC. Translating it yields CAIGASGTGANVLTF.